This T cell receptor (beta chain) was retrieved from a study of shared clonotypes between healthy human individuals (dated by TCRdb to 2018 to 2021). About the full investigation: The cohort included three men and two women between 18 and 49 years of age. For each donor, CD4 naive and CD4 memory were each given three plates, CD8 naive was given two plates, and CD8 memory was given one plate. The study deeply sequenced blood TCR repertoires of five healthy adults to estimate repertoire size and the extent of clonotype sharing between individuals. To increase sequencing depth and limit assay-specific biases, different laboratories used diverse techniques to prepare libraries and sequence TCR repertoires. Between about 0.8 and 9 billion PBMCs per donor were obtained by leukapheresis.

Overall results and qualifications from the work: Based on pairwise subsampling, the degree of clonotype sharing among donors was expected to be affected by sequencing depth. Estimated clonotype richness was generally larger for naive than for memory subsets. When four donors were compared, the shared fraction of clonotypes was around 5.1% for naive CD4, approximately 3.3% for naive CD8, 2.3% for memory CD4, and approximately 0.4% for memory CD8. Rarefaction of sorted-subset datasets indicated incomplete sequencing despite the large sequencing depth. Compared with non-shared clonotypes, clonotypes shared by all four sorted-subset donors had higher generation probabilities. Only blood was sampled, and tissue TCR repertoires likely differ from those in blood. Because the study included only a small number of donors, the genetic and exposure-history diversity represented was limited.

About this clone itself: Its antigen is unknown. No clone much larger than this one lies a single base away; base qualities are absent.

For the CD8 naive samples, CD45RO-negative cells were positively selected for CCR7, yielding a CD45RA+CCR7+ population from which TemRA cells were excluded. The donors were healthy, HIV-negative adults who had no recently reported acute infections or vaccinations. Only Caucasian adults living in Nashville, Tennessee, USA were represented among the donors. Blood was obtained by leukapheresis, after which PBMCs were separated by Ficoll-Histopaque density gradient centrifugation and cryopreserved in liquid nitrogen vapor phase. Purity and quantity of every magnetically sorted T cell population were checked by analytical flow cytometry. Genomic DNA was isolated from every sorted fraction and measured by UV absorbance on a Nanodrop 2000c. TCR CDR3 regions were amplified from genomic DNA by multiplex PCR using the deep immunoSEQ assay. Extracted genomic DNA from each cell subset was spread evenly across all wells of several immunoSEQ 96-well plates, with each plate serving as a replicate. For sorted subsets, each replicate PCR was loaded with approximately 0.2 ug genomic DNA, equivalent to some 31,000 T cell genomes. The purified libraries were quantified using a Qubit 3.0 fluorometer, sized with a Bioanalyzer 2100, and then quantified again using the KAPA Library Quantification kit. Each immunoSEQ 96-well plate was sequenced on its own single-read 150-cycle Illumina NextSeq 550 flow cell. For the original study's pipeline: Because the immunoSEQ output included only junctional sequences and no quality scores, the filtering could not be the same as the filtering used for full-length reads. To assign V/J genes and CDR3, sequences were annotated against IMGT germline references using PyIR, a Python wrapper for IgBLAST v1.9. Reads were removed for weak V/J assignments (E-value above 1e-6), missing CDR3, stop codons, out-of-frame junctions, or ambiguous translated residues. V3J clonotypes were defined by identical inferred V gene, J gene, and CDR3 amino acid sequence. Percentage overlap between repertoires was calculated by dividing the number of shared unique clonotypes by the size of the smaller repertoire. Repertoire richness was assessed with RTK rarefaction, the Chao1 estimator, and Recon v2.1 estimates of unobserved clonotypes. Generation probabilities were computed with OLGA for all TCRbeta clonotypes obtained by the gDNA method from four donors. This immuneACCESS table, as held by TCRdb, lists in-frame sequences with V and J called but not all clones. Of the missing ones, under half trace to an unresolved V gene in checked studies; the others have no known cause. That table gives V, J and clone size, and the DNA gave D and trimming. The sample table shows about 870,000 clones, and more than 85% are seen once. Clones ranked in the top ten supply approximately 25% of the sample.

This TCR was sampled from a man between 25 and 39 years old in good health. Input material: naive CD8+ T cells sorted from blood. Reading the label with the study, this specimen's cell subset or site is: CD45RA+CCR7+.

CDR3 reads: CASSQGGGDSGANVLTF. Here is the DNA: TGTGCCAGCAGCCAGGGCGGGGGAGACTCTGGGGCCAACGTCCTGACTTTC. The rearranged chain carries TRBV7-2 and TRBJ2-6, with 7 bases aligning to TRBD2. The germline V gene provides CDR1 SGHTA and CDR2 FQGNSA. Counted from cysteine to phenylalanine, this CDR3 has 17 amino acids. Only the CDR3 portion is preserved as DNA: 51 bases, with reading frame beginning at the first base. V and J are trimmed by 5 bases and 0 bases, and the gene matches miss 7 bases of the junction.